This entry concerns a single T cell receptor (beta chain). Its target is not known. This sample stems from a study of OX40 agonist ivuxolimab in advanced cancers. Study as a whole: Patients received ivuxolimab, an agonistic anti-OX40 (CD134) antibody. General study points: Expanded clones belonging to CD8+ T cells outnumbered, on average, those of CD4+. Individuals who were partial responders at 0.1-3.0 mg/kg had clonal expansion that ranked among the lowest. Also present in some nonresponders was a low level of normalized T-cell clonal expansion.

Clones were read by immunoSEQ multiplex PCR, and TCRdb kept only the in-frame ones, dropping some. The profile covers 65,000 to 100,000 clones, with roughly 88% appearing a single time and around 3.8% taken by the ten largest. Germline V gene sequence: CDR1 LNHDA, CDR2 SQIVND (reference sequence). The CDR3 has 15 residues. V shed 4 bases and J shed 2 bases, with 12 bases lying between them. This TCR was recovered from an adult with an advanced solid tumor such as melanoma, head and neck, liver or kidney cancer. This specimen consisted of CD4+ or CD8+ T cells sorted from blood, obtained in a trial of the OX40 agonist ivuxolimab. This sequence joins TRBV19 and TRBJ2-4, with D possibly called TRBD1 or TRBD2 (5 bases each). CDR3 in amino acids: CASSKVSGPKNIQYF. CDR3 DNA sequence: TGTGCCAGTAGTAAGGTGTCGGGGCCCAAAAACATTCAGTACTTC.